This T cell receptor beta chain was captured in a study of shared clonotypes between healthy human individuals. Germline assignment: CDR1 SGHAT and CDR2 FQDESV (reference sequence). The CDR3 is made up of 15 amino acids. The germline V and J ends were trimmed by 1 base and 7 bases, with 17 bases remaining between them. Generated by immunoSEQ multiplex PCR, the TCRdb table keeps only in-frame clones and is missing some. The table lists roughly 2.2 million clones, under 95% of them singletons. What was sequenced was naive CD4+ T cells from PBMCs. Stated subset: CD45RA+ positively selected. This TCR was sampled from a man aged 18 to 30 in good health. Some clones in this sample may be carry-over from other donors' samples. The rearrangement uses TRBV11-1 and TRBJ2-7; D may match TRBD1 or TRBD2 (5 bases each). CDR3 region: CASSLELGRFPEQYF. CDR3 nucleotides: TGTGCCAGCAGCTTAGAATTGGGACGGTTCCCAGAGCAGTACTTC.